This T cell receptor beta chain emerged from a study of patients with pleural tuberculosis (TCRdb year 2014). This clonotype was detected ten times or more. Its antigen target is currently unknown. No base qualities exist here, and no much larger clone lies one base off it. Sequencing instrument: Illumina Genome Analyzer IIx. In-frame beta chains were kept once TCRdb had trimmed the public reads at Q25 with fastp and called clones with MiXCR. Here each entry gathers all rows of one CDR3 protein and keeps the most common genes and DNA. The sample records about 50,000 distinct CDR3 sequences, less than 9.5% of which are singletons. Roughly 15% of the sample is held by the ten biggest clonotypes. The receptor's source is a human donor with pleural tuberculosis.

The CDR3 region: CASSLAGHIVESTQYF. The DNA is TGCGCCAGCAGCTTGGCCGGGCATATCGTCGAGTCTACGCAGTATTTT. The sequence is built from TRBV5-1 and TRBJ2-3; the D gene identity is not certain. The junction shows trimming of 0 bases on V and 8 bases on J, plus 19 bases between the germline ends. From the germline V gene, CDR1 is SGHRS and CDR2 is YFSETQ. Including the terminal cysteine and phenylalanine, the CDR3 comprises 16 residues. The read is trimmed to its CDR3 DNA, 48 bases read in frame from base 1.